This T cell receptor (beta chain) was identified in a study of identical twins. TCRdb processed the 5' RACE reads anew with MiXCR; each CDR3 protein has one entry. The table includes some 1,600,000 distinct CDR3 sequences, under 35% detected once. From germline, CDR1 is SGHRS and CDR2 YFSETQ. The CDR3 runs 18 residues. Trimming stripped 1 base from V and 2 bases from J, with 21 bases between. This clonotype was counted only a few times. The chain has TRBV5-1 and TRBJ2-5, with no clear D. The source material was cord blood. This clonotype was obtained from a newborn girl in good health. CDR3: CASSLFSLLLGPQETQYF. The CDR3 region has the DNA TGCGCCAGCAGCTTGTTTAGTCTTCTATTAGGCCCACAAGAGACCCAGTACTTC.